One and the same sample provided the 15 T cell receptor beta chains below, sequenced in a study of blood T cell repertoires in COVID-19. Clones were sequenced by immunoSEQ multiplex PCR, and TCRdb holds only the in-frame ones, with some missing. The sample has about 100,000 clones; about nine tenths are singletons. Sequencing input: peripheral blood. The receptors come from a man aged 45-60 years with active COVID-19.

CDR3 nucleotides: TGCGCCAGCAGCCTCGACTCAGGGACAGAGAATGAAAAACTGTTTTTT. It specifies CASSLDSGTENEKLFF. This chain uses TRBV4-1 with TRBJ1-4; TRBD1 agrees at 7 bases. This CDR3 region has 16 residues. Germline V gene lookup returns CDR1 MGHRA and CDR2 YSYEKL. V lost 4 bases and J lost 5; bases outside the gene matches: 10.

The chain joins TRBV7-2 to TRBJ1-5; D unresolved. Germline V gives CDR1 SGHTA, CDR2 FQGNSA. The CDR3 spans 15 residues. Deletions cut 5 bases from V and 2 bases from J, with 13 bases between. In DNA form, the CDR3 reads TGTGCCAGCAGCCTCGTCGAGGGTGGCAATCAGCCCCAGCATTTT. Its translation: CASSLVEGGNQPQHF.

The CDR3 spells CAISATTDLNTEAFF. CDR3 in DNA: TGTGCCATCAGTGCCACGACAGATTTGAACACTGAAGCTTTCTTT. The rearrangement joins TRBV10-3 to TRBJ1-1; TRBD1 is a possible D gene (5 bases). Trimming removed 4 bases at V and 0 bases at J, with 12 bases between. The CDR3 totals 15 residues. Germline-derived CDR1 and CDR2 are ENHRY and SYGVKD.

Of note for this clone: This sample includes further DNA sequences coding for the same CDR3. V and J are TRBV18 and TRBJ2-1; maybe TRBD1 (6 bases). CDR3 length: 15 residues. Per germline, CDR1 KGHSH and CDR2 LQKENI. The V end lost 3 bases, the J end lost 0 bases, and 9 bases lay between the germline ends. The CDR3 here is CASSPRGSSYNEQFF. The CDR3 DNA reads as TGTGCCAGCTCACCGAGGGGGAGCTCCTACAATGAGCAGTTCTTC.

The rearrangement uses TRBV24-1 and TRBJ1-2; the D is unclear. Germline CDR1 reads KGHDR; CDR2 reads SFDVKD. Trimming left V 4 bases short and J 7 bases short, with 18 bases between. The CDR3 runs 15 residues. The CDR3 protein is CATSEPGTPEGGYTF. CDR3 in DNA: TGTGCCACCAGTGAGCCGGGAACCCCGGAGGGTGGCTACACCTTC.

The chain is built from TRBV11-2 and TRBJ2-2; 14 bases map to TRBD2. Per the germline V gene, CDR1 is SGHAT and CDR2 is FQNNGV. With 0 bases clipped from V and 7 bases from J, the junction kept 10 bases outside the gene matches. The CDR3 spans 19 residues. The CDR3 protein is CASSLEGTSGGPRGGELFF. The CDR3 nucleotides are TGTGCCAGCAGCTTAGAAGGGACTAGCGGGGGACCGCGGGGCGGGGAGCTGTTTTTT.

Only one count was recorded for this clone. The chain employs TRBV7-8 and TRBJ2-2; TRBD2 matches 13 bases. Germline trimming cut 1 base from V and 6 bases from J; bases unmatched to any gene: 2. The CDR3 is 16 residues long. CDR1 and CDR2 (germline): SGHVS, FQNEAQ. The CDR3: CASSLEGLAGPGELFF. CDR3 DNA sequence: TGTGCCAGCAGCTTAGAGGGACTAGCGGGACCCGGGGAGCTGTTTTTT.

This sequence joins TRBV5-4 and TRBJ2-7; 8 bases fit TRBD2. Trimming cost V 0 bases and J 6 bases; bases outside gene matches: 5. The CDR3 runs to 14 residues. Germline CDR1 is SGHNT and CDR2 is YYREEE (reference sequence). The CDR3 loop reads CASSLAGGPSEQYF. CDR3 sequence (DNA): TGTGCCAGCAGCTTGGCGGGGGGGCCATCCGAGCAGTACTTC.

This sequence joins TRBV6-1 and TRBJ1-6; 8 nucleotides line up with TRBD1. With V trimmed by 0 bases and J by 5 bases, 0 bases remained unmatched. This CDR3 is built from 15 residues. In germline, CDR1 is MNHNS, CDR2 SASEGT. The CDR3 DNA follows: TGTGCCAGCAGTGAAGCGACAGGGGATAATTCACCCCTCCACTTT. This gives the protein CASSEATGDNSPLHF.

V usage is TRBV6-1 and J usage is TRBJ1-1; 12 bases fit TRBD1. The CDR3 spans 17 residues. V was clipped by 3 bases and J by 1 base; unmatched bases: 6. Looked up from germline, CDR1 is MNHNS and CDR2 is SASEGT. The CDR3 sequence is CASSDLGQGARNTEAFF. The CDR3 DNA reads as TGTGCCAGCAGTGACCTGGGACAGGGGGCAAGGAACACTGAAGCTTTCTTT.

The chain uses TRBV19 and TRBJ2-5; D is uncertain. The CDR3 totals 12 residues. Germline V gene sequence: CDR1 LNHDA, CDR2 SQIVND (reference sequence). Trimming pared 5 bases from V and 6 bases from J, leaving 10 bases between. The CDR3 region has the DNA TGTGCCAGTAGTCCCCGGTCACAGACCCAGTACTTC. Its protein product is CASSPRSQTQYF.

The J gene is TRBJ2-2, the V gene TRBV6-6, with D perhaps matching TRBD1 (6 bases). CDR3 length: 14 amino acids. Germline-derived CDR1 and CDR2 are MNHNY and SVGAGI (reference sequence). Deletions cut 1 base from V and 7 bases from J, with 10 bases between. The CDR3 loop is CASSYFARGGELFF. CDR3 nucleotide sequence: TGTGCCAGCAGTTACTTTGCCAGGGGCGGGGAGCTGTTTTTT.

The chain combines TRBV2 with TRBJ2-2, with 16 bases matching TRBD2. The CDR3 length is 17 residues. Trimming at V came to 6 bases and at J to 3 bases, leaving 4 bases not matched to a gene. CDR1 is SNHLY and CDR2 is FYNNEI in the germline V gene. Here the CDR3 DNA reads TGTGCCAGCAGGGGGACTAGCGGGAGGGCCCACACCGGGGAGCTGTTTTTT. Amino acid sequence: CASRGTSGRAHTGELFF.

The V call is TRBV4-1, the J call TRBJ2-1, with TRBD2 as a possible D gene (5 bases). V was pared by 1 base and J by 5 bases, with 12 bases between. CDR1 and CDR2 (germline): MGHRA, YSYEKL. The CDR3 runs to 15 residues. The CDR3 is CASSQGGKVDNEQFF. The CDR3 DNA reads TGCGCCAGCAGCCAAGGAGGGAAAGTAGACAATGAGCAGTTCTTC.

The chain is built from TRBV6-5 and TRBJ2-3, with TRBD2 identical over 11 bases. The CDR3 is 15 residues long. Germline values: CDR1 MNHEY, CDR2 SVGAGI. Trimming took 4 bases from V and 5 from J; bases not matched to a gene: 5. The CDR3 bases are TGTGCCAGCAGTTTCGGGACTAGCGGAGGAGATACGCAGTATTTT. Translated: CASSFGTSGGDTQYF.